The next 3 T cell receptor beta chains were all read from a single sample in a study of T cells in Graves' hyperthyroidism and ophthalmopathy. Amplification yielded TCR beta CDR3 regions, with RNA transcripts as the source. With the HTBI primer set, the TCR CDR3 went through a first round of RT-PCR. TCRdb passed the multiplex PCR reads through MiXCR, listing each CDR3 protein once. This sample carries approximately 410,000 distinct CDR3 sequences, around 15% of them seen once, and the ten largest clones take about 5%. The sample was blood. These receptors were taken from a woman between 18 and 30 years old with Graves' hyperthyroidism.

This clonotype was counted ten times or more. The rearrangement joins TRBV27 to TRBJ2-1; 7 positions agree with TRBD2. This CDR3 contains 18 residues. Germline trimming cut 7 bases from V and 1 base from J; bases unmatched to any gene: 16. Germline values: CDR1 MNHEY, CDR2 SMNVEV (reference sequence). CDR3 in amino acids: CASKREGGLLGSYNEQFF. The CDR3 DNA is TGTGCCAGCAAACGAGAGGGAGGGTTATTAGGGTCCTACAATGAGCAGTTCTTC.

The table lists this clonotype with many counts. CDR3 in DNA: TGTGCCAGCAGTCCCACGGACAATTTGAACACTGAAGCTTTCTTT. Amino acid sequence: CASSPTDNLNTEAFF. V gene TRBV6-1 combines with J gene TRBJ1-1; D may be TRBD1 (5 bases). Trimming cost V 5 bases and J 0 bases, with 13 bases left between them. This CDR3 is 15 amino acids long. Germline V CDR1 and CDR2: MNHNS, SASEGT.

The chain combines TRBV12-3 or TRBV12-4 with TRBJ1-2; the match to TRBD1 covers 10 bases. Trimming cost V 4 bases and J 8 bases; bases outside gene matches: 7. The CDR3 extends over 14 amino acids. CDR3 DNA sequence: TGTGCCAGCAGTTGGGACAGGGGTTTCATAGGCTACACCTTC. Its translation: CASSWDRGFIGYTF.